Listed below are T cell receptor beta chains from one sample, sequenced in a study of blood T cell repertoires in COVID-19. Generated by immunoSEQ multiplex PCR, the TCRdb table keeps only in-frame clones and is missing some. Counted here are over 20,000 clones, 88% occurring once; the ten biggest clones make up roughly 17%. What was sequenced was peripheral blood. All receptors derive from a man between 65 and 85 years old with acute or convalescent COVID-19. CDR3s include the opening cysteine and the closing phenylalanine or tryptophan. The D gene is left open where the match is weak.

CDR3,length,D,J,V
CASSFNLGGEQYF,13,.,TRBJ2-7,TRBV12-3/TRBV12-4
CASSEGTSGSGQFF,14,TRBD2,TRBJ2-1,TRBV2
CASSSDRFSYEQYF,14,.,TRBJ2-7,TRBV11-2
CASSVPGSQETQYF,14,.,TRBJ2-5,TRBV5-1
CASSQQTGTLSPYEQYF,17,.,TRBJ2-7,TRBV4-3
CASSKTSGVGGELFF,15,.,TRBJ2-2,TRBV21-1
CASSRSGATEAFF,13,.,TRBJ1-1,TRBV3-1/TRBV3-2
CASSLQRETGADTQYF,16,TRBD2,TRBJ2-3,TRBV5-1
CASSLVAGLTDTQYF,15,TRBD2,TRBJ2-3,TRBV5-1
CASSYSGHPEETQYF,15,.,TRBJ2-5,TRBV5-1
CASSLDPSGNNEQFF,15,TRBD2,TRBJ2-1,TRBV5-1
CASSLDWDNNYGYTF,15,.,TRBJ1-2,TRBV7-6
CASSQSLQGVQPQHF,15,.,TRBJ1-5,TRBV16
CASSLGQGRETQYF,14,TRBD1,TRBJ2-5,TRBV5-1
CASSQGPSGSSYEQYF,16,TRBD2,TRBJ2-7,TRBV4-2
CASSLHDRRRGGYTF,15,.,TRBJ1-2,TRBV6-5
CASSLEAGNTEAFF,14,.,TRBJ1-1,TRBV7-8
CASSRTGGMGELETQYF,17,TRBD1,TRBJ2-5,TRBV5-1
CASSQDRGLAGIKGSYEQYF,20,TRBD2,TRBJ2-7,TRBV4-1
CASSPVGTGGNSPLHF,16,TRBD1,TRBJ1-6,TRBV9
CASSGQGSSSYNEQFF,16,TRBD1,TRBJ2-1,TRBV13
CASNLDSSYQPQHF,14,.,TRBJ1-5,TRBV6-6
CASSTAGRTNEKLFF,15,.,TRBJ1-4,TRBV5-4
CASSQTQQGEQFF,13,.,TRBJ2-1,TRBV4-3
CASSPGLGEDTDTQYF,16,.,TRBJ2-3,TRBV7-7
CASSVDSGRAYEQYF,15,TRBD2,TRBJ2-7,TRBV5-1
CASSPQTKSEGAFF,14,.,TRBJ1-1,TRBV18
CASSPERAGGTYEQYF,16,TRBD2,TRBJ2-7,TRBV18
CASSFEPDRVEGYTF,15,TRBD1,TRBJ1-2,TRBV27
CASSQLVTSGRFHNEQFF,18,TRBD2,TRBJ2-1,TRBV4-3
CASSLGQGISTQHF,14,TRBD1,TRBJ1-5,TRBV6-2/TRBV6-3
CASSVRQGGTYEQYF,15,TRBD1,TRBJ2-7,TRBV7-2
CASSSRGGADEKLFF,15,.,TRBJ1-4,TRBV28
CASSIGTSGSSYEQYF,16,TRBD2,TRBJ2-7,TRBV19
CSVRTQGNGYTF,12,.,TRBJ1-2,TRBV29-1
CASSVIADTGELFF,14,.,TRBJ2-2,TRBV9
CASSLGSGGDQETQYF,16,TRBD2,TRBJ2-5,TRBV7-6
CASSLELNYGYTF,13,.,TRBJ1-2,TRBV7-2
CASTTAGRPGEKLFF,15,.,TRBJ1-4,TRBV6-5
CASSLDSGVAKNIQYF,16,TRBD2,TRBJ2-4,TRBV7-2
CASSYQGQGGNQPQHF,16,TRBD1,TRBJ1-5,TRBV6-5
CASSEAPGTANQPQHF,16,TRBD1,TRBJ1-5,TRBV2
CASSQDGHLPEAFF,14,.,TRBJ1-1,TRBV3-1/TRBV3-2
CASSDRDSSYEQYF,14,TRBD1,TRBJ2-7,TRBV6-1
CASSPGQGILSRETQYF,17,TRBD1,TRBJ2-5,TRBV27
CASSPLALSSYEQYF,15,TRBD2,TRBJ2-7,TRBV5-6
CASSSQGNTEAFF,13,.,TRBJ1-1,TRBV19
CASSDSSGGRDTQYF,15,.,TRBJ2-3,TRBV6-4
CASSLMTGSYEQYF,14,.,TRBJ2-7,TRBV5-1
CASSRPPYEQYF,12,.,TRBJ2-7,TRBV12-3/TRBV12-4
CASSLWGDTEAFF,13,.,TRBJ1-1,TRBV5-1
CASSSGTGGAGYTF,14,TRBD1,TRBJ1-2,TRBV11-2
CASSYGPEGIYEKLFF,16,.,TRBJ1-4,TRBV6-5
CASSFPEREYSYNEQFF,17,TRBD2,TRBJ2-1,TRBV28